The 10 T cell receptor beta chains listed next were all sequenced from one sample in a study of blood T cell repertoires in COVID-19. Data came from immunoSEQ multiplex PCR; TCRdb stores just in-frame clones and leaves some out. The top ten hold under 1.2% of the sample, which has around 380,000 clones, 81% seen once. The sequencing sample was made of peripheral blood. The source of these receptors is a human donor with acute or convalescent COVID-19. The donor label of this sample is uncertain.

The chain joins TRBV19 to TRBJ1-3; D perhaps matches TRBD1 (6 bases). Germline V gives CDR1 LNHDA, CDR2 SQIVND (reference sequence). The CDR3 sequence is 15 residues long. V shed 4 bases and J shed 0 bases, with 10 bases lying between them. The CDR3 DNA reads as TGTGCCAGTAGTACAGGGACAAACTCTGGAAACACCATATATTTT. Translated: CASSTGTNSGNTIYF.

This chain uses TRBV5-6 with TRBJ2-7, with 8 nucleotides matching TRBD1. The ends lost 4 bases at V and 3 bases at J; junction bases unmatched: 12. The CDR3 runs 16 residues. CDR1 is SGHDT and CDR2 is YYEEEE in the germline V gene. The CDR3 DNA reads as TGTGCCAGCAGCGGAAACAACAGGGGGATCCTCTACGAGCAGTACTTC. Protein sequence: CASSGNNRGILYEQYF. Drawing the rest from reference TRBV5-6 and TRBJ2-7, the complete variable domain is DAGVTQSPTHLIKTRGQQVTLRCSPKSGHDTVSWYQQALGQGPQFIFQYYEEEERQRGNFPDRFSGHQFPNYSSELNVNALLLGDSALYLCASSGNNRGILYEQYFGPGTRLTVT.

The J gene is TRBJ1-2, the V gene TRBV2, with no clear D. Trimming took 6 bases from V and 4 from J, leaving 9 bases between them. Looked up from germline, CDR1 is SNHLY and CDR2 is FYNNEI. The CDR3 contains 12 residues. CDR3 bases: TGTGCCAGCAGCACAATTACCTATGGCTACACCTTC. Its protein product is CASSTITYGYTF.

The rearrangement uses TRBV3-1 (or the pseudogene TRBV3-2) and TRBJ1-1; no clear D. The CDR3 consists of 12 residues. The germline CDR1 and CDR2 sequences are LGHDT and YNNKEL (reference sequence). The V and J ends lost 3 bases and 4 bases respectively, with 6 bases between them. CDR3 sequence reads: CASSQGPTEAFF. CDR3 sequence (DNA): TGTGCCAGCAGCCAGGGCCCCACTGAAGCTTTCTTT.

This clone appeared a few times. J is TRBJ1-1 and V is TRBV5-4; D is possibly TRBD1 (6 bases). Trimming took off 4 bases at V and 5 bases at J, with 12 bases between the two ends. The CDR3 extends over 13 amino acids. Germline V gives CDR1 SGHNT, CDR2 YYREEE (reference sequence). This chain's CDR3 is CASSGGQLTEAFF. Written as DNA, the CDR3 is TGTGCCAGCAGCGGCGGACAGCTAACTGAAGCTTTCTTT.

This chain joins TRBV11-2 and TRBJ1-2; D remains unclear. The germline V and J ends were trimmed by 5 bases and 2 bases, with 15 bases remaining between them. This CDR3 is built from 15 residues. CDR1 is SGHAT, CDR2 FQNNGV, per germline. The CDR3 protein is CASSPRGATNYGYTF. CDR3 in DNA: TGTGCCAGCAGCCCCCGGGGAGCTACAAACTATGGCTACACCTTC.

The rearrangement links TRBV7-6 to TRBJ2-7, with D possibly matching TRBD1 (6 bases). V lost 1 base to trimming and J lost 0 bases, with 10 bases between them. CDR3 length: 15 residues. Germline V gene data show CDR1 as SGHVS and CDR2 as FNYEAQ. CDR3 in amino acids: CASSLGQGISYEQYF. CDR3 in DNA: TGTGCCAGCAGCTTAGGGCAGGGGATCTCCTACGAGCAGTACTTC.

V is TRBV28 and J is TRBJ2-5; TRBD2 agrees at 9 bases. Germline V gene data show CDR1 as MDHEN and CDR2 as SYDVKM. V shed 5 bases, J shed 5 bases, and the junction held 6 bases outside the gene matches. The CDR3 covers 14 residues. CDR3 bases: TGTGCCAGCAGTGGGCTAGCGGGGTTGGAGACCCAGTACTTC. The encoded protein is CASSGLAGLETQYF.

The V and J genes are TRBV30 and TRBJ1-4; D possibly corresponds to TRBD1 (6 bases). V was cut by 5 bases and J by 12 bases, with 16 bases left in between. The CDR3 is made up of 12 amino acids. Germline CDR1 GTSNPN, CDR2 SVGIG (reference sequence). This CDR3 is CAWAPQQGELFF. DNA of the CDR3: TGTGCCTGGGCTCCCCAACAGGGAGAACTGTTTTTT.

The V and J genes are TRBV2 and TRBJ2-7; a weak D match, TRBD1 (6 bases). Per the germline V gene, CDR1 is SNHLY and CDR2 is FYNNEI. CDR3 length: 16 amino acids. The V and J ends lost 5 bases and 0 bases respectively, with 17 bases between them. The CDR3 region is CASSPLLGGYSYEQYF. In DNA form, the CDR3 reads TGTGCCAGCAGTCCTCTCCTTGGGGGCTACTCCTACGAGCAGTACTTC.